The T cell receptor (beta chain) under discussion was sequenced for a study of shared clonotypes between healthy human individuals. Study-wide results and caveats: Incomplete sequencing of sorted subsets was indicated by rarefaction despite large depth.

The CDR3 length is 13 residues. Germline V CDR1 and CDR2: SGHAT, FQNNGV. Between the trimmed V and J ends, which lost 2 bases and 4 bases, there was a span of 9 bases. Note on this clone: The antigen is undetermined.

It was CD45RO-negative cells, positively selected for CCR7, that made up naive CD8 cells, with terminally differentiated effector memory CD45RA+ cells excluded. Healthy adults negative for HIV, lacking recent acute infections or vaccinations, served as donors. TCRdb's copy holds only in-frame clones and misses some; the assay was immunoSEQ multiplex PCR. The table records over 2 million clones, about 95% of them present only once. The clonotype was recovered from a man aged 18 to 30 in good health. The chain employs TRBV11-2 and TRBJ2-7; D is uncertain. The sample taken for sequencing was naive CD8+ T cells sorted from blood. The CDR3: CASSLNIIYEQYF. CDR3 bases: TGTGCCAGCAGCTTAAATATAATTTACGAGCAGTACTTC.